This is a list of T cell receptor beta chains from one sample in a study of T cell changes during pregnancy in multiple sclerosis. The protocol was immunoSEQ multiplex PCR, while the TCRdb copy is restricted to in-frame clones and leaves out a portion. The table includes some 93,000 clones, 90% to 95% detected once. The material was peripheral blood, obtained after pregnancy. These receptors were collected from a female donor in good health, enrolled as a control in a pregnancy study. Both conserved end residues are part of each CDR3. D genes are given only for firm matches. Clone size is not always given. Where it is, it says once, few, many or a class for expanded clones.

v_call,d_call,j_call,clone_size,cdr3_aa,cdr3_nt
TRBV18,TRBD1,TRBJ1-2,NA,CASSPLDRGDYGYTF,TGTGCCAGCTCACCGTTGGACAGGGGGGACTATGGCTACACCTTC
TRBV11-1,NA,TRBJ2-7,NA,CASSLRGVYEQYF,TGTGCCAGCAGCTTAAGGGGTGTCTACGAGCAGTACTTC
TRBV7-2,TRBD1,TRBJ2-2,NA,CASSRRTGNTGELFF,TGTGCCAGCAGCCGTAGGACAGGGAACACCGGGGAGCTGTTTTTT
TRBV25-1,NA,TRBJ2-3,NA,CASSEDFGSGKHTDTQYF,TGTGCCAGCAGTGAAGATTTTGGGTCAGGGAAGCACACAGATACGCAGTATTTT
TRBV9,TRBD1,TRBJ1-2,NA,CASTHTGGGYTF,TGTGCCAGCACTCATACAGGGGGCGGCTACACCTTC
TRBV9,NA,TRBJ2-3,NA,CASSASVSSSTDTQYF,TGTGCCAGCAGCGCTAGTGTTTCGAGCTCCACAGATACGCAGTATTTT
TRBV5-5,TRBD2,TRBJ2-3,NA,CASSLVAGDTDTQYF,TGTGCCAGCAGCTTGGTAGCGGGGGACACAGATACGCAGTATTTT
TRBV7-6,TRBD1,TRBJ2-6,NA,CASSLEDREFSGANVLTF,TGTGCCAGCAGCTTAGAAGACAGGGAGTTCTCTGGGGCCAACGTCCTGACTTTC
TRBV5-4,NA,TRBJ1-4,NA,CASSFGGSTNEKLFF,TGTGCCAGCAGCTTCGGCGGGTCAACTAATGAAAAACTGTTTTTT
TRBV7-2,TRBD1,TRBJ1-2,NA,CASSYQGQGAGGYTF,TGTGCCAGCAGCTACCAGGGGCAGGGGGCCGGGGGCTACACCTTC
TRBV29-1,NA,TRBJ2-7,NA,CSVVRGGAGEQYF,TGCAGCGTTGTAAGGGGGGGGGCCGGCGAGCAGTACTTC
TRBV5-1,TRBD1,TRBJ1-1,few,CASSPGQPEAFF,TGCGCCAGCAGCCCGGGACAGCCTGAAGCTTTCTTT
TRBV5-1,TRBD2,TRBJ2-7,NA,CASSWTGTSGGHEQYF,TGCGCCAGCAGCTGGACTGGGACTAGCGGGGGGCACGAGCAGTACTTC
TRBV4-1,NA,TRBJ1-5,NA,CASSQEGGVQHF,TGCGCCAGCAGCCAAGAGGGGGGTGTCCAGCATTTT
TRBV25-1,NA,TRBJ2-1,once,CASSRRNREKDEQFF,TGTGCCAGCAGTCGTCGTAACAGGGAAAAAGATGAGCAGTTCTTC
TRBV30,NA,TRBJ1-5,NA,CAWSDGSKSTHRVNQPQHF,TGTGCCTGGAGTGACGGCTCCAAGTCCACACACAGGGTCAATCAGCCCCAGCATTTT
TRBV6-6,NA,TRBJ1-3,NA,CASSYPRGSGNTIYF,TGTGCCAGCAGTTACCCTCGGGGCTCTGGAAACACCATATATTTT
TRBV30,NA,TRBJ1-5,once,CAWSEGDGNQPQHF,TGTGCCTGGAGTGAGGGGGATGGCAATCAGCCCCAGCATTTT
TRBV19,TRBD1,TRBJ2-5,NA,CASSKGQGQRTQYF,TGTGCCAGTAGTAAGGGACAGGGACAGAGGACCCAGTACTTC
TRBV7-9,NA,TRBJ1-1,NA,CASSPVGQGNTEAFF,TGTGCCAGCAGCCCGGTGGGTCAGGGCAACACTGAAGCTTTCTTT
TRBV9,NA,TRBJ2-1,NA,CASSVEPSRNEQFF,TGTGCCAGCAGCGTAGAACCTAGCCGCAATGAGCAGTTCTTC
TRBV11-2,TRBD2,TRBJ2-3,NA,CASSTRTSVTTDTQYF,TGTGCCAGCAGCACCCGGACTAGCGTAACCACAGATACGCAGTATTTT
TRBV7-2,TRBD2,TRBJ2-7,NA,CASSFERGVSYEQYF,TGTGCCAGCAGCTTTGAGCGGGGGGTTTCCTACGAGCAGTACTTC
TRBV7-7,NA,TRBJ1-1,few,CASSLGWNSGETFF,TGTGCTAGCAGCTTAGGGTGGAACAGCGGGGAGACTTTCTTT
TRBV18,NA,TRBJ2-2,NA,CASSPPPGVENTGELFF,TGTGCCAGCTCACCTCCTCCCGGGGTGGAGAACACCGGGGAGCTGTTTTTT
TRBV7-2,NA,TRBJ2-7,NA,CASSPSMQRKSPYEQYF,TGTGCCAGCAGCCCCTCGATGCAGCGTAAATCACCCTACGAGCAGTACTTC
TRBV5-6,NA,TRBJ1-3,once,CASRFLGGAENTIYF,TGTGCCAGCAGATTTTTAGGAGGGGCTGAAAACACCATATATTTT
TRBV7-6,TRBD2,TRBJ2-1,NA,CASSILAGVYNEQFF,TGTGCCAGCAGCATACTAGCGGGGGTGTACAATGAGCAGTTCTTC
TRBV18,NA,TRBJ1-5,NA,CASSPDILDNQPQHF,TGTGCCAGCTCACCGGACATATTGGACAATCAGCCCCAGCATTTT
TRBV19,NA,TRBJ1-1,NA,CASSIVDRPEAFF,TGTGCCAGTAGTATAGTAGACAGACCTGAAGCTTTCTTT
TRBV5-4,NA,TRBJ1-1,NA,CASSQGAEAFF,TGTGCCAGCTCCCAGGGTGCCGAAGCTTTCTTT
TRBV5-6,TRBD2,TRBJ2-5,NA,CASSLPSGGTSGYF,TGTGCCAGCAGCTTGCCAAGCGGGGGAACCTCAGGGTACTTC
TRBV27,NA,TRBJ2-5,NA,CASSLGGWGRETQYF,TGTGCCAGCAGTTTAGGGGGGTGGGGCCGGGAGACCCAGTACTTC
TRBV7-9,TRBD1,TRBJ1-1,NA,CASSFRVTGGSGTEAFF,TGTGCCAGCAGCTTCCGTGTAACAGGGGGCTCAGGCACTGAAGCTTTCTTT
TRBV7-2,TRBD2,TRBJ2-5,NA,CASSLVSGDWETQYF,TGTGCCAGCAGCTTGGTTAGCGGGGACTGGGAGACCCAGTACTTC
TRBV5-1,NA,TRBJ1-1,once,CASSGWAGVNTEAFF,TGCGCCAGCAGCGGGTGGGCCGGGGTGAACACTGAAGCTTTCTTT
TRBV6-1,NA,TRBJ2-5,NA,CASRVQVGETQYF,TGTGCCAGCAGGGTCCAGGTTGGCGAGACCCAGTACTTC
TRBV28,NA,TRBJ1-2,NA,CASKPLYYGYTF,TGTGCCAGCAAGCCATTATACTATGGCTACACCTTC
TRBV18,TRBD1,TRBJ2-2,NA,CASSPPTGGNTGELFF,TGTGCCAGCTCACCCCCGACAGGGGGCAACACCGGGGAGCTGTTTTTT
TRBV19,NA,TRBJ1-6,few,CASRVGSNSPLHF,TGTGCCAGTAGGGTCGGGTCTAATTCACCCCTCCACTTT
TRBV2,TRBD1,TRBJ1-6,NA,CASKGSKGQGNSPLHF,TGTGCCAGCAAGGGATCTAAGGGACAGGGTAATTCACCCCTCCACTTT
TRBV7-3,NA,TRBJ2-1,NA,CASSLIAGLGGGSNEQFF,TGTGCCAGCAGCTTAATAGCGGGACTAGGGGGCGGCAGCAATGAGCAGTTCTTC
TRBV29-1,NA,TRBJ1-2,NA,CSVVIEALRDGYTF,TGCAGCGTTGTAATAGAGGCTCTTCGGGATGGCTACACCTTC
TRBV29-1,TRBD1,TRBJ2-1,NA,CSVGPPGQWAPNEQFF,TGCAGCGTCGGGCCCCCGGGACAGTGGGCCCCGAATGAGCAGTTCTTC
TRBV2,NA,TRBJ1-5,NA,CASSEVRGGQPQHF,TGTGCCAGCAGTGAGGTCCGGGGGGGGCAGCCCCAGCATTTT
TRBV28,NA,TRBJ2-7,NA,CASSLSPGEGSYEQYF,TGTGCCAGCAGTTTAAGTCCAGGAGAGGGAAGCTACGAGCAGTACTTC
TRBV19,TRBD1,TRBJ1-1,NA,CASIGTGGYTEAFF,TGTGCCAGTATTGGGACAGGGGGGTACACTGAAGCTTTCTTT
TRBV11-2,TRBD1,TRBJ2-4,NA,CASSTRDRGLAKNIQYF,TGTGCCAGCAGCACCCGGGACAGAGGTTTAGCCAAAAACATTCAGTACTTC
TRBV4-3,NA,TRBJ1-1,NA,CASSPQGGYTEAFF,TGCGCCAGCAGCCCCCAGGGAGGGTACACTGAAGCTTTCTTT
TRBV6-5,NA,TRBJ2-7,few,CASSSLSGSGHEQYF,TGTGCCAGCAGTTCACTGAGCGGCAGTGGCCACGAGCAGTACTTC
TRBV5-4,TRBD1,TRBJ1-2,few,CASSFPGGYGYTF,TGTGCCAGCAGCTTTCCAGGGGGCTATGGCTACACCTTC
TRBV28,TRBD1,TRBJ1-2,few,CASSLSQGAVAGYTF,TGTGCCAGCAGTTTATCACAGGGGGCAGTAGCTGGCTACACCTTC